One and the same sample provided the 20 T cell receptor beta chains below, sequenced in a study of early T cells in non-severe SARS-CoV-2 infection (dated by TCRdb to the early 2020s). Library preparation used 5' RACE. Sequenced on a NextSeq 500. The public sequencing data were trimmed at Q25 with fastp and processed into clonotypes with MiXCR by TCRdb, which kept only in-frame beta chains. Identical CDR3 proteins give one entry, which carries the most common genes and DNA. The sample profile shows about 64,000 distinct CDR3 sequences; 20% of them were found once. Approximately 16% of the sample is held by the ten biggest clonotypes. Sequenced material: whole blood, taken at baseline. Receptor source: an adult who was a healthcare worker with PCR-confirmed SARS-CoV-2 infection or an uninfected control (not recorded which).

This clonotype has only a few counts. The chain couples TRBV3-1 to TRBJ1-5, with D unresolved. Per germline, CDR1 LGHDT and CDR2 YNNKEL (reference sequence). This CDR3 has 15 amino acids. Between the trimmed V and J ends, which lost 1 base and 1 base, there was a span of 8 bases. The CDR3 sequence: CASSQGIDSNQPQHF. The CDR3 DNA reads as TGTGCCAGCAGCCAAGGCATAGACAGCAATCAGCCCCAGCATTTT. Supplemented by reference TRBV3-1 and TRBJ1-5, the full variable domain reads DTAVSQTPKYLVTQMGNDKSIKCEQNLGHDTMYWYKQDSKKFLKIMFSYNNKELIINETVPNRFSPKSPDKAHLNLHINSLELGDSAVYFCASSQGIDSNQPQHFGDGTRLSIL.

This clonotype was observed a handful of times. V is TRBV7-3 and J is TRBJ2-3; D unresolved. V was cut by 4 bases and J by 6 bases, with 14 bases left in between. CDR3 length: 14 residues. The germline gives CDR1 SGHTA, CDR2 FQGTGA. In nucleotides, the CDR3 is TGTGCCAGCAGCTCTCACTCGGCTCCCGATACGCAGTATTTT. Amino acid sequence: CASSSHSAPDTQYF.

The chain recombines TRBV9 with TRBJ1-1, with D unresolved. In germline, CDR1 is SGDLS, CDR2 YYNGEE. This CDR3 has 14 residues. V shed 0 bases and J shed 4 bases, with 10 bases lying between them. CDR3 coding DNA: TGTGCCAGCAGCGTAGTCGGGGAGACCACTGAAGCTTTCTTT. Translation: CASSVVGETTEAFF.

The V gene is TRBV29-1, the J gene TRBJ2-1; 11 bases align to TRBD1. V was clipped by 3 bases and J by 7 bases; unmatched bases: 2. CDR3 length: 13 amino acids. Germline assignment: CDR1 SQVTM and CDR2 ANQGSEA. The CDR3 protein is CSVDGTGGNEQFF. The DNA for the CDR3 is TGCAGCGTTGACGGGACAGGGGGGAATGAGCAGTTCTTC.

This chain uses TRBV4-1 with TRBJ2-7, with a weak D call TRBD2 (5 bases). The germline V gene has CDR1 MGHRA and CDR2 YSYEKL. V lost 2 bases and J 2 bases, leaving 16 bases between the germline ends. The CDR3 consists of 16 residues. The CDR3 loop reads CASSQLPGSITYEQYF. The CDR3, as DNA: TGCGCCAGCAGCCAATTGCCGGGATCGATTACCTACGAGCAGTACTTC.

There are a few counts of this clonotype. V and J are TRBV7-2 and TRBJ1-1, with D possibly TRBD1 on 5 matching bases. V lost 5 bases, J lost 8 bases, and 18 bases lay in between. Germline V gene sequence: CDR1 SGHTA, CDR2 FQGNSA. The CDR3 length is 14 residues. The CDR3 bases are TGTGCCAGCAGCCAAATTGGGAAGGGGTACGAAGCTTTCTTT. It encodes CASSQIGKGYEAFF. Drawing the rest from reference TRBV7-2 and TRBJ1-1, the complete variable domain is GAGVSQSPSNKVTEKGKDVELRCDPISGHTALYWYRQSLGQGLEFLIYFQGNSAPDKSGLPSDRFSAERTGGSVSTLTIQRTQQEDSAVYLCASSQIGKGYEAFFGQGTRLTVV.

The rearrangement links TRBV3-1 to TRBJ2-5; D is unclear. Trimming cost V 3 bases and J 2 bases, with 13 bases left between them. The CDR3 extends over 15 amino acids. Per germline, CDR1 LGHDT and CDR2 YNNKEL (reference sequence). CDR3 protein: CASSHAPPIQETQYF. The CDR3 bases are TGTGCCAGCAGCCACGCGCCGCCAATACAAGAGACCCAGTACTTC.

This rearrangement joins TRBV12-3 or TRBV12-4 to TRBJ2-5; 7 bases agree with TRBD1. The CDR3 sequence is 14 residues long. With V trimmed by 5 bases and J by 2 bases, 5 bases remained unmatched. The CDR3 region has the DNA TGTGCCAGCAGTAGGGGACAGCTTCAAGAGACCCAGTACTTC. As protein: CASSRGQLQETQYF.

This chain links TRBV24-1 with TRBJ2-3; D gene unclear. Germline CDR1 and CDR2: KGHDR and SFDVKD. Trimming stripped 3 bases from V and 0 bases from J, with 3 bases between. This CDR3 spans 13 amino acids. This CDR3 is CATSDGSTDTQYF. The CDR3 DNA sequence: TGTGCCACCAGTGATGGAAGCACAGATACGCAGTATTTT.

On this clonotype: At one end, the junction sequence differs from germline, possibly due to a read error. CDR3 residues: CATSYRGLNTEVFF. In nucleotides, the CDR3 is TGTGCCACCAGTTACAGGGGGTTGAACACTGAAGTTTTCTTT. This chain uses TRBV15 with TRBJ1-1; 8 bases agree with TRBD1. Per germline, CDR1 LNHNV and CDR2 YYDKDF (reference sequence). The CDR3 is made up of 14 amino acids.

The chain carries TRBV12-3 or TRBV12-4 and TRBJ2-2; D is possibly TRBD1 or TRBD2 (5 bases each). V was trimmed by 6 bases and J by 7 bases, leaving 12 bases between them. The CDR3 runs to 13 residues. CDR3 residues: CASSGDGDGELFF. CDR3 DNA sequence: TGTGCCAGCAGCGGGGACGGGGACGGGGAGCTGTTTTTT.

In its sample, this clonotype was seen a few times. V usage is TRBV12-3 or TRBV12-4 and J usage is TRBJ1-6; perhaps TRBD1 as D (5 bases). The CDR3 totals 13 residues. Trimming removed 4 bases at V and 7 bases at J, with 8 bases between. The CDR3 coding sequence is TGTGCCAGCAGTTCCGCAGGGAATTCACCCCTCCACTTT. It encodes CASSSAGNSPLHF.

The rearrangement uses TRBV7-3 and TRBJ2-5; either TRBD1 or TRBD2 may supply D (5 bases each). This CDR3 contains 15 residues. The ends were cut back, 1 base at V and 5 bases at J, with 14 bases in the middle. Germline V lookup: CDR1 SGHTA, CDR2 FQGTGA. The CDR3 is CASSLNRGPRETQYF. In nucleotides, the CDR3 is TGTGCCAGCAGCTTAAATCGGGGCCCGAGGGAGACCCAGTACTTC.

The sample holds a few counts of this clonotype. The chain carries TRBV27 and TRBJ1-4; a weak D match, TRBD1 (5 bases). This CDR3 has 15 amino acids. Trimming removed 4 bases from V and 5 bases from J, with 14 bases in between. From germline, CDR1 is MNHEY and CDR2 SMNVEV (reference sequence). This CDR3 reads CASSSEGRPNEKLFF. The DNA for the CDR3 is TGTGCCAGCAGTTCCGAGGGACGGCCGAATGAAAAACTGTTTTTT.

This clonotype was counted only a few times. The chain joins TRBV29-1 to TRBJ2-3, with 9 bases fitting TRBD1. V lost 5 bases and J lost 3; bases outside the gene matches: 3. CDR3 size: 13 residues. The V gene's germline CDR1 is SQVTM and CDR2 ANQGSEA. DNA for the CDR3: TGCAGCGTTACCGGGACAGGGACAGATACGCAGTATTTT. Its protein is CSVTGTGTDTQYF.

This clonotype was seen at least ten times. The gene calls are TRBV7-6 and TRBJ2-1, with 11 bases identical to TRBD2. Germline CDR1 is SGHVS and CDR2 is FNYEAQ. The trim removed 3 bases at V and 3 bases at J, leaving 4 bases unmatched. The CDR3 is 16 amino acids. The CDR3: CASSFPLAGGYNEQFF. The CDR3 nucleotides are TGTGCCAGCAGCTTCCCTCTAGCGGGGGGCTACAATGAGCAGTTCTTC.

This clonotype occurred a few times. The chain recombines TRBV7-3 with TRBJ1-1; D not certain. The CDR3 loop spans 15 amino acids. V was clipped by 0 bases and J by 4 bases, with 12 bases between them. In germline, CDR1 is SGHTA, CDR2 FQGTGA. The CDR3, as DNA: TGTGCCAGCAGCTTAACCGGCAATTTGGGCACTGAAGCTTTCTTT. It yields the protein CASSLTGNLGTEAFF.

The V call is TRBV4-2, the J call TRBJ2-3; a possible D gene is TRBD2 (5 bases). V was shortened by 1 base and J by 1 base, with 12 bases between the two germline ends. CDR3 length: 16 residues. Germline values: CDR1 LGHNA, CDR2 YNFKEQ. The CDR3 is CASSQAGVRGTDTQYF. The CDR3 DNA reads as TGTGCCAGCAGCCAAGCCGGGGTGAGGGGCACAGATACGCAGTATTTT.

In its sample, this clonotype was seen once. This chain joins TRBV7-3 and TRBJ2-2; no clear D gene. Germline-derived CDR1 and CDR2 are SGHTA and FQGTGA. With 6 bases removed from V and 0 bases from J, the gap between germline ends came to 11 bases. This CDR3 contains 15 residues. As DNA, the CDR3 is TGTGCCAGCAGTACGACCGAGGCGAACACCGGGGAGCTGTTTTTT. Translating gives CASSTTEANTGELFF.

In its sample, this clonotype was seen many times. The gene calls are TRBV9 and TRBJ1-3, with a weak D call TRBD1 (5 bases). The CDR3 consists of 14 residues. From germline, CDR1 is SGDLS and CDR2 YYNGEE. V gave up 1 base and J gave up 4 bases, with 9 bases separating them. CDR3 protein: CASSVQGTGNTIYF. Written as DNA, the CDR3 is TGTGCCAGCAGCGTACAGGGTACCGGAAACACCATATATTTT.